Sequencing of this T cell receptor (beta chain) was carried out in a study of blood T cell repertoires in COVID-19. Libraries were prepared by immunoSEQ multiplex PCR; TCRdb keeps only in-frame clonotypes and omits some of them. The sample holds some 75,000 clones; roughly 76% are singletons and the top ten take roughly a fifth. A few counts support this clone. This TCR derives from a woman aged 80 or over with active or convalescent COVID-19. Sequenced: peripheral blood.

CDR3 sequence reads: CASSSPYRTDTQYF. The CDR3 nucleotides are TGTGCCAGCAGCTCACCCTATCGCACAGATACGCAGTATTTT. The chain joins TRBV5-4 to TRBJ2-3; D gene ambiguous. Trimming shortened V by 3 bases and J by 1 base, and 9 bases separated the two germline ends. The CDR3 consists of 14 residues. CDR1 is SGHNT and CDR2 is YYREEE in the germline V gene (reference sequence).